The clone carrying this T cell receptor (beta chain) turned up a few times. The source of the sample is a study of read filtering for tumor transcriptome and immune sequencing. Study at large: Patients were about 18 male and 13 to 15 female, mean age 65.9 years, range roughly 47 to 85.

The CDR3 has 13 residues. Germline V CDR1 and CDR2: LNHDA, SQIVND (reference sequence). With V trimmed by 8 bases and J by 13 bases, 8 bases remained unmatched. From approximately 430 ng of RNA, a library with molecular barcoded alpha/delta and beta/gamma adaptors was made. Each CDR3 protein is one row after TCRdb ran MiXCR on the reads. The table includes tens of thousands of distinct CDR3 sequences, 15% to 20% detected once. Bone marrow was sampled from every patient at the time of active disease. The sample comprised a population of CD138-negative cells sorted from bone marrow. The receptor was derived from a donor aged 40 or older with multiple myeloma. This sequence joins TRBV19 and TRBJ2-1; 13 bases line up with TRBD2. CDR3 protein: CASATSGRLHQFF. The CDR3 DNA follows: TGTGCCAGTGCGACTAGCGGGAGGTTACATCAGTTCTTC.